A selection of T cell receptor beta chains follows, all from one sample in a study of cytomegalovirus exposure and HLA in healthy donors. Only in-frame clones appear in the TCRdb table, and some are missing; sequencing was by immunoSEQ multiplex PCR. Of about 41,000 clones listed, roughly 80% are singletons. The sample comprised PBMCs. These receptors all come from a man aged 45-65 years in good health and CMV-seronegative. The CDR3 runs from the conserved cysteine through the conserved F or W. D genes are given only for firm matches. Only some rows state a clone size, as once, few, many or a class for expanded clones.

TRBJ2-2,TRBD1,TRBV10-3,NA,CAITPGTGGSGELFF,TGTGCCATCACCCCCGGGACAGGGGGCTCCGGGGAGCTGTTTTTT
TRBJ2-7,NA,TRBV6-6,NA,CASSATDARDEQYF,TGTGCCAGCAGTGCTACTGATGCTCGGGACGAGCAGTACTTC
TRBJ1-2,TRBD1,TRBV5-6,few,CASSSTNRGSNYGYTF,TGTGCCAGCAGCTCAACTAACAGGGGGTCTAACTATGGCTACACCTTC
TRBJ2-5,NA,TRBV6-5,NA,CASSVSLQGEETQYF,TGTGCCAGCAGTGTATCATTACAGGGTGAAGAGACCCAGTACTTC
TRBJ2-3,TRBD2,TRBV11-3,NA,CASSSGTSGRADTQYF,TGTGCCAGCAGCTCGGGGACTAGCGGCAGGGCAGATACGCAGTATTTT
TRBJ1-1,NA,TRBV9,once,CASSVEGVSTEAFF,TGTGCCAGCAGCGTAGAAGGGGTTTCTACTGAAGCTTTCTTT
TRBJ1-2,NA,TRBV7-2,NA,CASSKGVYGYTF,TGTGCCAGCAGCAAGGGAGTCTATGGCTACACCTTC
TRBJ2-1,TRBD2,TRBV5-1,NA,CASSLGTSGRSLYNEQFF,TGCGCCAGCAGCTTGGGGACTAGCGGGAGGTCGTTGTACAATGAGCAGTTCTTC
TRBJ2-7,NA,TRBV6-5,NA,CASSPSGSYEQYF,TGTGCCAGCAGCCCCAGCGGCTCCTACGAGCAGTACTTC
TRBJ2-7,NA,TRBV9,once,CASSVLSGAYEQYF,TGTGCCAGCAGCGTATTATCAGGCGCGTACGAGCAGTACTTC
TRBJ1-2,TRBD1,TRBV29-1,NA,CSVEGQGAGYTF,TGCAGCGTTGAAGGTCAGGGGGCTGGCTACACCTTC
TRBJ2-5,NA,TRBV19,once,CASSIVGGRAETQYF,TGTGCCAGTAGTATTGTCGGGGGGCGGGCGGAGACCCAGTACTTC
TRBJ2-5,NA,TRBV7-2,NA,CASSSPRRYQETQYF,TGTGCCAGCAGCTCCCCGCGGCGGTACCAAGAGACCCAGTACTTC
TRBJ2-5,TRBD2,TRBV11-3,once,CASSLGGGGLQETQYF,TGTGCCAGCAGCTTAGGTGGCGGGGGGCTCCAAGAGACCCAGTACTTC
TRBJ2-1,TRBD2,TRBV10-3,NA,CAISEASGGGKQFF,TGTGCCATCAGTGAGGCTAGCGGGGGTGGGAAGCAGTTCTTC
TRBJ2-3,NA,TRBV2,NA,CASGVGGWGHGTQYF,TGTGCCAGCGGTGTCGGGGGGTGGGGGCATGGTACGCAGTATTTT
TRBJ2-5,TRBD2,TRBV7-3,NA,CASSVGTSGRETQYF,TGTGCCAGCAGCGTCGGGACTAGCGGGAGGGAGACCCAGTACTTC
TRBJ1-5,NA,TRBV2,NA,CASRDTYQPQHF,TGTGCCAGCAGGGACACGTATCAGCCCCAGCATTTT